These 16 T cell receptor beta chains share one sample of origin, sequenced in a study of blood T cells in healthy people across ages. The second PCR ran roughly 6 to 11 cycles with a sample-barcoded 5' primer and J-beta primers. TCRdb independently ran MiXCR on the 5' RACE reads; one entry per CDR3 protein. The sample holds hundreds of thousands of distinct CDR3 sequences; 25% to 30% are singletons and the top ten take 15% to 18%. Sequenced material: blood. The origin of the receptors is an elderly woman in good health.

This clonotype has at least ten counts. The chain uses TRBV14 and TRBJ2-4, with TRBD2 matching 8 bases. V lost 6 bases, J lost 8 bases, and 6 bases stayed unmatched. Germline assignment: CDR1 SGHDN and CDR2 FVKESK. The CDR3 totals 13 residues. The CDR3 sequence: CASSRGGTHIQYF. The CDR3 DNA reads as TGTGCCAGCAGTCGGGGGGGGACGCACATTCAGTACTTC.

V usage is TRBV5-1 and J usage is TRBJ2-7; 11 bases agree with TRBD1. V was clipped by 5 bases and J by 3 bases; unmatched bases: 10. Germline assignment: CDR1 SGHRS and CDR2 YFSETQ. The CDR3 sequence is 16 residues long. The CDR3 sequence: CASSALGGTGGYEQYF. CDR3 coding DNA: TGCGCCAGCAGTGCCTTAGGCGGGACAGGGGGCTACGAGCAGTACTTC.

This clonotype has more than one count but fewer than ten. The V call is TRBV20-1, the J call TRBJ1-4, with 9 bases identical to TRBD1. Per germline, CDR1 DFQATT and CDR2 SNEGSKA (reference sequence). The CDR3 has 14 residues. V lost 3 bases and J lost 8; bases outside the gene matches: 7. CDR3 DNA sequence: TGCAGTGCTAGTCCGGGACAGGGAAGGGAAAAACTGTTTTTT. Protein: CSASPGQGREKLFF.

This clonotype showed up many times. V and J are TRBV6-6 and TRBJ1-2, with a weak D call TRBD1 (5 bases). CDR3 length equals 12 residues. Germline V gives CDR1 MNHNY, CDR2 SVGAGI (reference sequence). V was trimmed by 2 bases and J by 7 bases, leaving 8 bases between them. The CDR3 nucleotides read TGTGCCAGCAGTTACACGCAGGGTGGCTACACCTTC. As protein: CASSYTQGGYTF.

In its sample, this clonotype was seen many times. The chain is built from TRBV15 and TRBJ1-2; TRBD1 matches at 7 bases. Germline CDR1 reads LNHNV; CDR2 reads YYDKDF (reference sequence). The V segment lost 0 bases and the J segment 6 bases; nucleotides outside the gene matches: 7. The CDR3 consists of 15 residues. CDR3 DNA: TGTGCCACCAGCAGAGATCCGGGGACAGACGATGGCTACACCTTC. It yields the protein CATSRDPGTDDGYTF.

In this sample, this clonotype turned up a few times. The chain carries TRBV7-8 and TRBJ2-3, with 10 positions matching TRBD2. Germline CDR1 and CDR2: SGHVS and FQNEAQ. Trimming cost V 4 bases and J 2 bases; bases outside gene matches: 6. The CDR3 is made up of 16 amino acids. As DNA, the CDR3 is TGTGCCAGCAGCTCCGCTAGCGGGGGCCTCACAGATACGCAGTATTTT. Encoded protein: CASSSASGGLTDTQYF.

A word on this clonotype: A much larger clone differs by one base, so this may be a read error. This chain joins TRBV27 and TRBJ2-3; D might be TRBD2 (5 bases). V was trimmed by 7 bases and J by 1 base, leaving 21 bases between them. Germline assignment: CDR1 MNHEY and CDR2 SMNVEV (reference sequence). The CDR3 has 17 residues. The CDR3 sequence is CASIPRGFDGGTDTQYF. The CDR3 region has the DNA TGTGCCAGCATCCCCCGGGGTTTCGACGGAGGCACAGATACGCAGTATTTT.

This clonotype was seen repeatedly, ten times or more. The chain couples TRBV7-2 to TRBJ2-1, with TRBD2 matching 9 bases. The CDR3 has 15 amino acids. CDR1 and CDR2 (germline): SGHTA, FQGNSA. V lost 2 bases to trimming and J lost 6 bases; unmatched junction nucleotides: 5. The CDR3 DNA follows: TGTGCCAGCAGCTTAAGTAGCGGGGGACTCAATGAGCAGTTCTTC. This encodes CASSLSSGGLNEQFF.

This clonotype has a count of ten or more. The V call is TRBV5-4, the J call TRBJ2-1; TRBD1 matches 9 bases. Unmatched junction bases numbered 6, after V lost 0 bases and J lost 8 bases. The CDR3 totals 15 residues. CDR1 and CDR2 (germline): SGHNT, YYREEE (reference sequence). DNA of the CDR3: TGTGCCAGCAGCTTGGGAGGGGACAGGGTGGATGAGCAGTTCTTC. Amino acid sequence: CASSLGGDRVDEQFF.

This clonotype came up a few times. A read error may account for a junction end that differs from germline. The chain recombines TRBV20-1 with TRBJ2-7; D is undetermined. In germline, CDR1 is DFQATT, CDR2 SNEGSKA (reference sequence). There are 12 residues in the CDR3. CDR3 region: CSAGDPSYEQYF. The DNA of the CDR3 is TGCAGTGCTGGAGATCCGTCCTACGAGCAGTACTTC.

This clonotype has only a few counts. A read error may be the cause here, since a much bigger clone is one base away. The chain employs TRBV11-2 and TRBJ2-5; D perhaps matches TRBD2 (5 bases). The CDR3 consists of 12 residues. Germline CDR1 is SGHAT and CDR2 is FQNNGV. V was shortened by 5 bases and J by 11 bases, with 15 bases between the two germline ends. The CDR3 DNA is TGTGCCAGCAGCCAGGAGCGGACTGAGCAGTACTTC. Translated, it gives CASSQERTEQYF.

Comments on this clonotype: Without the conserved terminal phenylalanine or tryptophan, this CDR3 likely stems from a read error. The V and J genes are TRBV7-9 and TRBJ2-1, with D perhaps given as TRBD1 or TRBD2 (7 bases each). The germline V gene encodes CDR1 SEHNR and CDR2 FQNEAQ (reference sequence). This CDR3 is built from 15 residues. Trimming cost V 5 bases and J 8 bases, with 19 bases left between them. The CDR3 is CASSMAGGGQDEQFI. The DNA of the CDR3 is TGTGCCAGCAGCATGGCAGGGGGGGGGCAGGATGAGCAGTTCATC.

Ten or more counts support this clonotype. The V call is TRBV10-3, the J call TRBJ2-3; 12 bases agree with TRBD2. CDR3 length: 16 residues. From germline, CDR1 is ENHRY and CDR2 SYGVKD. Trimming took 6 bases from V and 1 from J; bases not matched to a gene: 5. CDR3 DNA: TGTGCCATCAGACCTGGACTAGCGGGGCGCACAGATACGCAGTATTTT. It is translated as CAIRPGLAGRTDTQYF.

Worth noting for this clonotype: Possible read error: a much larger clone is one base away. The genes are TRBV5-1 and TRBJ2-1, with 9 bases lining up with TRBD1. Germline V gene lookup returns CDR1 SGHRS and CDR2 YFSETQ. The trim removed 4 bases at V and 10 bases at J, leaving 9 bases unmatched. The CDR3 loop spans 14 amino acids. This chain's CDR3 is CASSPGTGCYEQFF. The DNA of the CDR3 is TGCGCCAGCAGCCCCGGGACAGGGTGCTACGAGCAGTTCTTC.

This clonotype has a handful of counts. The V gene is TRBV5-1, the J gene TRBJ1-1; 8 nucleotides line up with TRBD1. The CDR3 consists of 15 residues. The V gene end was trimmed by 4 bases and the J gene end by 0 bases; junction bases not matched to a gene: 5. The germline CDR1 and CDR2 sequences are SGHRS and YFSETQ. The CDR3 reads CASSTRQGMNTEAFF. The CDR3 nucleotides read TGCGCCAGCAGCACCAGACAGGGGATGAACACTGAAGCTTTCTTT.

This clonotype came up a few times. The chain couples TRBV30 to TRBJ2-1, with 10 nucleotides matching TRBD2. With 5 bases clipped from V and 4 bases from J, the junction kept 8 bases outside the gene matches. CDR1 is GTSNPN, CDR2 SVGIG, per germline (reference sequence). The length of the CDR3 is 15 residues. The CDR3 region is CAWEPLAGVYNEQFF. CDR3 DNA sequence: TGTGCCTGGGAGCCTCTAGCGGGGGTTTACAATGAGCAGTTCTTC. The full variable domain, with the rest looked up from reference TRBV30 and TRBJ2-1, is SQTIHQWPATLVQPVGSPLSLECTVEGTSNPNLYWYRQAAGRGLQLLFYSVGIGQISSEVPQNLSASRPQDRQFILSSKKLLLSDSGFYLCAWEPLAGVYNEQFFGPGTRLTVL.